The 24 T cell receptor beta chains listed next were all sequenced from one sample in a study of siplizumab effects on memory and regulatory T cells. Clones were sequenced by immunoSEQ multiplex PCR, and TCRdb holds only the in-frame ones, with some missing. This sample has around 100,000 clones; about 90% occur once, and the top ten carry just over 2.5%. The sequenced sample consisted of CD4+ T cells sorted from blood. The source is a human donor in good health. Some clones in this sample may be carry-over from other donors' samples.

The chain recombines TRBV4-1 with TRBJ2-7, with 7 bases fitting TRBD1. V was pared by 1 base and J by 4 bases, with 10 bases of the junction left unmatched. This CDR3 comprises 16 residues. Germline lookup yields CDR1 MGHRA and CDR2 YSYEKL. The CDR3 DNA reads as TGCGCCAGCAGCCAAGCCTCCGGGACAGCAGAATACGAGCAGTACTTC. This sequence encodes CASSQASGTAEYEQYF.

V is TRBV7-8 and J is TRBJ1-2; D not resolved. The CDR3 has 13 residues. Trimming left V 5 bases short and J 4 bases short, with 11 bases between. In germline, CDR1 is SGHVS, CDR2 FQNEAQ. The CDR3 coding sequence is TGTGCCAGCAGCCCAAACGAGGGCTATGGCTACACCTTC. Protein: CASSPNEGYGYTF.

The gene calls are TRBV28 and TRBJ1-4; D call uncertain. V lost 8 bases to trimming and J lost 0 bases, with 7 bases between them. Germline V gives CDR1 MDHEN, CDR2 SYDVKM. This CDR3 comprises 13 residues. The CDR3, as DNA: TGTGCCAGCCTGCGTACAACTAATGAAAAACTGTTTTTT. It specifies CASLRTTNEKLFF.

This rearrangement joins TRBV2 to TRBJ2-7, with TRBD2 matching 10 bases. This CDR3 has 14 residues. V was pared by 6 bases and J by 4 bases, with 6 bases of the junction left unmatched. Germline V gives CDR1 SNHLY, CDR2 FYNNEI. The CDR3 DNA sequence: TGTGCCAGCAGGGTTAGGACTAGCGGTTACGAGCAGTACTTC. It specifies CASRVRTSGYEQYF.

The chain links TRBV25-1 to TRBJ2-7; 10 bases agree with TRBD1. Germline V gene sequence: CDR1 MGHDK, CDR2 SYGVNS. J lost 2 bases, V lost 10 bases, and 11 bases had no gene match. The CDR3 runs 15 residues. CDR3 in DNA: TGTGCCATCAGCAACAGGGACAGGGGCGCCTACGAGCAGTACTTC. Translating it yields CAISNRDRGAYEQYF.

V and J are TRBV30 and TRBJ2-7, with TRBD1 identical over 8 bases. The CDR3 consists of 15 residues. Trimming took 1 base from V and 2 from J; bases not matched to a gene: 7. Looked up from germline, CDR1 is GTSNPN and CDR2 is SVGIG (reference sequence). CDR3 DNA: TGTGCCTGGAGTGAGACAGGGGCTGTGACCTACGAGCAGTACTTC. Its protein product is CAWSETGAVTYEQYF.

This clone was seen a handful of times. J is TRBJ2-5 and V is TRBV6-5, with TRBD2 identical over 11 bases. Germline CDR1 and CDR2: MNHEY and SVGAGI. CDR3 size: 15 residues. The V gene end was trimmed by 9 bases and the J gene end by 4 bases; junction bases not matched to a gene: 10. CDR3 residues: CASQQTGLAGETQYF. CDR3 sequence (DNA): TGTGCCAGTCAACAGACTGGACTAGCGGGAGAGACCCAGTACTTC.

J is TRBJ2-1 and V is TRBV30, with TRBD1 matching over 8 bases. CDR1 GTSNPN and CDR2 SVGIG come from the germline V gene (reference sequence). The J segment lost 3 bases and the V segment lost 0 bases, leaving 4 bases of the junction unmatched. The CDR3 covers 15 residues. The CDR3 sequence is CAWSVGQGLYNEQFF. The DNA of the CDR3 is TGTGCCTGGAGTGTAGGACAGGGCCTCTACAATGAGCAGTTCTTC.

This clone was observed once. This chain joins TRBV11-2 and TRBJ2-3, with TRBD2 matching 8 bases. With 5 bases clipped from V and 0 bases from J, the junction kept 7 bases outside the gene matches. CDR1 SGHAT and CDR2 FQNNGV come from the germline V gene. The CDR3 length is 16 residues. In DNA, the CDR3 is TGTGCCAGCAGCGCGACTAGCGACTCTAGCACAGATACGCAGTATTTT. It encodes CASSATSDSSTDTQYF. Supplemented by reference TRBV11-2 and TRBJ2-3, the full variable domain reads EAGVAQSPRYKIIEKRQSVAFWCNPISGHATLYWYQQILGQGPKLLIQFQNNGVVDDSQLPKDRFSAERLKGVDSTLKIQPAKLEDSAVYLCASSATSDSSTDTQYFGPGTRLTVL.

This sequence joins TRBV5-5 and TRBJ2-7; no definite D call. CDR3 length: 16 amino acids. V lost 1 base to trimming and J lost 1 base, with 15 bases between them. Germline assignment: CDR1 SGHKS and CDR2 YYEKEE (reference sequence). CDR3 in amino acids: CASSLFSVGRSYEQYF. The DNA of the CDR3 is TGTGCCAGCAGCTTGTTTTCTGTAGGCCGTTCCTACGAGCAGTACTTC. Supplemented by reference TRBV5-5 and TRBJ2-7, the full variable domain reads DAGVTQSPTHLIKTRGQQVTLRCSPISGHKSVSWYQQVLGQGPQFIFQYYEKEERGRGNFPDRFSARQFPNYSSELNVNALLLGDSALYLCASSLFSVGRSYEQYFGPGTRLTVT.

The V call is TRBV11-2, the J call TRBJ1-2; TRBD1 might be the D (5 bases). Germline CDR1 SGHAT, CDR2 FQNNGV. With 5 bases removed from V and 4 bases from J, the gap between germline ends came to 17 bases. This CDR3 is built from 15 residues. The CDR3 protein is CASSQLGGVVYGYTF. Here the CDR3 DNA reads TGTGCCAGCAGCCAATTGGGAGGGGTTGTCTATGGCTACACCTTC.

The chain couples TRBV10-3 to TRBJ2-7; D might be TRBD2 (6 bases). Germline lookup yields CDR1 ENHRY and CDR2 SYGVKD. CDR3 length: 11 amino acids. V was trimmed by 8 bases and J by 7 bases, leaving 12 bases between them. Here the CDR3 reads CAIGGLGEQYF. Here the CDR3 DNA reads TGTGCCATCGGAGGGCTGGGGGAGCAGTACTTC.

This chain connects TRBV27 to TRBJ2-7, with 9 bases fitting TRBD1. The CDR3 contains 14 residues. Trimming cost V 2 bases and J 2 bases; bases outside gene matches: 1. Germline loops: CDR1 MNHEY, CDR2 SMNVEV (reference sequence). The CDR3: CASSLGTGPYEQYF. The CDR3 DNA reads TGTGCCAGCAGTTTAGGGACAGGGCCCTACGAGCAGTACTTC.

The chain employs TRBV11-2 and TRBJ2-7; tentatively, D is TRBD1 or TRBD2 (5 bases each). This CDR3 region has 17 residues. The ends were cut back, 0 bases at V and 0 bases at J, with 15 bases in the middle. From germline, CDR1 is SGHAT and CDR2 FQNNGV. CDR3 sequence reads: CASSLDGAASSSYEQYF. The CDR3, as DNA: TGTGCCAGCAGCTTAGACGGGGCAGCGTCGAGCTCCTACGAGCAGTACTTC.

The chain links TRBV6-5 to TRBJ2-1; TRBD1 aligns across 7 bases. The CDR3 runs 15 residues. From germline, CDR1 is MNHEY and CDR2 SVGAGI. Unmatched junction bases numbered 9, after V lost 6 bases and J lost 4 bases. CDR3 protein: CASSATRGPYNEQFF. The CDR3 DNA sequence: TGTGCCAGCAGCGCAACTAGGGGGCCTTACAATGAGCAGTTCTTC.

The gene calls are TRBV28 and TRBJ2-7, with 9 bases that match TRBD2. The V and J ends lost 6 bases and 2 bases, in that order; junction bases with no gene match: 8. The CDR3 is 15 amino acids. The V gene's germline CDR1 is MDHEN and CDR2 SYDVKM. The CDR3 DNA is TGTGCCAGCAGCCCCCTAGCGGGGACTACCTACGAGCAGTACTTC. It translates to CASSPLAGTTYEQYF.

The CDR3 region is CSVVPRTGGTEAFF. The CDR3 nucleotides read TGCAGCGTTGTACCTCGGACAGGGGGCACTGAAGCTTTCTTT. The J gene is TRBJ1-1, the V gene TRBV29-1; 10 bases map to TRBD1. The CDR3 is made up of 14 amino acids. After removal of 4 bases from V and 4 bases from J, the junction contained 6 bases not matched to a gene. Germline-derived CDR1 and CDR2 are SQVTM and ANQGSEA.

The rearrangement uses TRBV10-1 and TRBJ2-2; D tentatively fits TRBD1 or TRBD2 (7 bases each). CDR3 length equals 17 residues. V lost 6 bases and J 6 bases, leaving 23 bases between the germline ends. Germline V gene lookup returns CDR1 WNHNN and CDR2 SYGVQD (reference sequence). The CDR3 loop is CASSDRASGERSGELFF. The CDR3 DNA reads as TGCGCCAGCAGCGACAGGGCTAGCGGAGAGAGGTCCGGGGAGCTGTTTTTT.

The gene calls are TRBV6-1 and TRBJ2-1; 11 bases line up with TRBD2. Per germline, CDR1 MNHNS and CDR2 SASEGT. V shed 2 bases and J 4 bases; nucleotides not matched to a gene: 10. This CDR3 contains 18 residues. CDR3 nucleotides: TGTGCCAGCAGTGAAAGTCTTATAGTAGCGGGAGGGTACAATGAGCAGTTCTTC. Amino acid sequence: CASSESLIVAGGYNEQFF.

This rearrangement joins TRBV7-3 to TRBJ2-2; 13 bases are a match to TRBD2. The CDR3 runs 20 residues. The germline V gene encodes CDR1 SGHTA and CDR2 FQGTGA. J gave up 0 bases and V 2 bases, and 9 bases lay outside the gene matches. The CDR3 DNA sequence: TGTGCCAGCAGCTTATTCCACGGGACTAGCGGGGCGACGAACACCGGGGAGCTGTTTTTT. The encoded protein is CASSLFHGTSGATNTGELFF.

V usage is TRBV18 and J usage is TRBJ1-3, with a possible D match to TRBD1 (6 bases). In germline, CDR1 is KGHSH, CDR2 LQKENI. Trimming removed 0 bases at V and 2 bases at J, with 8 bases between. The CDR3 sequence is 15 residues long. CDR3 in amino acids: CASSPPRTAGNTIYF. The CDR3 bases are TGTGCCAGCTCACCACCTCGGACAGCTGGAAACACCATATATTTT.

The CDR3 region is CASSLDGAGGTDTQYF. CDR3 DNA: TGTGCCAGCAGCTTGGATGGAGCGGGAGGTACAGATACGCAGTATTTT. The gene calls are TRBV5-8 and TRBJ2-3, with 9 bases aligning to TRBD2. V shed 0 bases and J 3 bases; nucleotides not matched to a gene: 5. Germline CDR1 and CDR2: SGHTS and YDEGEE. This CDR3 has 16 residues.

This rearrangement joins TRBV20-1 to TRBJ1-2; weak D call: TRBD1 (5 bases). This CDR3 comprises 11 residues. The V gene lost 6 bases and the J gene lost 5 bases, with 10 bases spanning the gap. Looked up from germline, CDR1 is DFQATT and CDR2 is SNEGSKA (reference sequence). CDR3 in amino acids: CSATGGYGYTF. The CDR3 nucleotides are TGCAGTGCCACCGGGGGTTATGGCTACACCTTC.

The chain has TRBV28 and TRBJ1-5, with 11 bases matching TRBD1. The CDR3 is made up of 17 amino acids. With V trimmed by 2 bases and J by 3 bases, 6 bases remained unmatched. CDR1 MDHEN and CDR2 SYDVKM come from the germline V gene. This CDR3 reads CASSLGGQGVFNQPQHF. As DNA, the CDR3 is TGTGCCAGCAGTTTAGGGGGACAGGGGGTATTCAATCAGCCCCAGCATTTT.